Below are 13 T cell receptor beta chains sequenced from a single sample in a study of blood T cell repertoires in COVID-19. Generated by immunoSEQ multiplex PCR, the TCRdb table keeps only in-frame clones and is missing some. The data hold approximately 350,000 clones, with 80% to 90% observed a single time. Material for sequencing was PBMCs or T cells enriched from blood (not recorded which). The receptors derive from a man aged 18 to 30 who had recovered from COVID-19.

This rearrangement joins TRBV11-3 to TRBJ2-2; 7 nucleotides line up with TRBD1. The germline V gene has CDR1 SGHNT and CDR2 YENEEA. The CDR3 runs to 14 residues. V lost 4 bases to trimming and J lost 2 bases; unmatched junction nucleotides: 1. The CDR3 protein is CASSWDRNTGELFF. CDR3 bases: TGTGCCAGCAGCTGGGACAGAAACACCGGGGAGCTGTTTTTT.

V usage is TRBV27 and J usage is TRBJ1-2; 8 bases map to TRBD1. In germline, CDR1 is MNHEY, CDR2 SMNVEV (reference sequence). Trimming at V came to 5 bases and at J to 8 bases, leaving 7 bases not matched to a gene. The CDR3 has 13 amino acids. CDR3 protein: CASSPTGALGYTF. The CDR3 DNA reads as TGTGCCAGCAGTCCGACAGGGGCTTTAGGCTACACCTTC.

The J gene is TRBJ2-1, the V gene TRBV18; 13 positions agree with TRBD2. The germline V gene has CDR1 KGHSH and CDR2 LQKENI. The ends lost 6 bases at V and 9 bases at J; junction bases unmatched: 5. This CDR3 comprises 14 residues. This CDR3 is CASSTGLAGAEQFF. CDR3 nucleotide sequence: TGTGCCAGCTCGACAGGACTAGCGGGAGCTGAGCAGTTCTTC.

V usage is TRBV5-4 and J usage is TRBJ2-2, with unresolved D. The V end lost 4 bases, the J end lost 6 bases, and 10 bases lay between the germline ends. The CDR3 runs 13 residues. Germline values: CDR1 SGHNT, CDR2 YYREEE (reference sequence). In DNA form, the CDR3 reads TGTGCCAGCAGCGTCGAATCGGCCGGGGAGCTGTTTTTT. It is translated as CASSVESAGELFF.

The chain has TRBV6-2 or TRBV6-3 and TRBJ1-2; TRBD1 matches at 8 bases. CDR3 length: 14 residues. The ends lost 6 bases at V and 0 bases at J; junction bases unmatched: 3. Germline lookup yields CDR1 MNHEY and CDR2 SVGEGT. CDR3: CASSGQGANYGYTF. CDR3 sequence (DNA): TGTGCCAGCAGCGGACAGGGTGCTAACTATGGCTACACCTTC.

This chain joins TRBV7-9 and TRBJ2-7; unclear D gene. This CDR3 has 13 amino acids. The V gene's germline CDR1 is SEHNR and CDR2 FQNEAQ (reference sequence). Deletions cut 3 bases from V and 1 base from J, with 7 bases between. The CDR3 sequence: CASSFDSSYEQYF. DNA of the CDR3: TGTGCCAGCAGCTTTGACTCTTCCTACGAGCAGTACTTC. The full variable domain, in which reference TRBV7-9 and TRBJ2-7 provide the parts outside the CDR3, is DTGVSQNPRHKITKRGQNVTFRCDPISEHNRLYWYRQTLGQGPEFLTYFQNEAQLEKSRLLSDRFSAERPKGSFSTLEIQRTEQGDSAMYLCASSFDSSYEQYFGPGTRLTVT.

The CDR3 loop reads CASQGLTGTEAFF. The CDR3 DNA is TGTGCCAGCCAGGGACTGACGGGAACTGAAGCTTTCTTT. The chain carries TRBV2 and TRBJ1-1; TRBD1 might be the D (5 bases). The germline V and J ends were trimmed by 8 bases and 5 bases, with 15 bases remaining between them. Germline V CDR1 and CDR2: SNHLY, FYNNEI. This CDR3 is built from 13 residues.

J is TRBJ2-7 and V is TRBV20-1; D possibly corresponds to TRBD2 (6 bases). Germline CDR1 and CDR2: DFQATT and SNEGSKA (reference sequence). CDR3 length equals 10 residues. Trimming took off 5 bases at V and 4 bases at J, with 6 bases between the two ends. CDR3 loop: CSAGGYEQYF. CDR3 DNA sequence: TGCAGTGCTGGGGGGTACGAGCAGTACTTC.

The chain combines TRBV5-1 with TRBJ2-5; unclear D gene. The CDR3 extends over 16 amino acids. The V gene's germline CDR1 is SGHRS and CDR2 YFSETQ. V dropped 0 bases and J dropped 2 bases, with 14 bases sitting between them. In DNA form, the CDR3 reads TGCGCCAGCAGCTTGGACCATCCTAAGATACAAGAGACCCAGTACTTC. Its translation is CASSLDHPKIQETQYF. Variable domain in full (rest from reference TRBV5-1 and TRBJ2-5): KAGVTQTPRYLIKTRGQQVTLSCSPISGHRSVSWYQQTPGQGLQFLFEYFSETQRNKGNFPGRFSGRQFSNSRSEMNVSTLELGDSALYLCASSLDHPKIQETQYFGPGTRLLVL.

The V gene is TRBV3-1 (or the pseudogene TRBV3-2), the J gene TRBJ1-1; D gene unclear. Germline V lookup: CDR1 LGHDT, CDR2 YNNKEL (reference sequence). V dropped 0 bases and J dropped 4 bases, with 12 bases sitting between them. This CDR3 spans 15 amino acids. CDR3: CASSQDPGVRTEAFF. As DNA, the CDR3 is TGTGCCAGCAGCCAAGACCCCGGGGTTCGCACTGAAGCTTTCTTT.

The chain employs TRBV7-2 and TRBJ1-2; D possibly corresponds to TRBD1 (6 bases). This CDR3 spans 16 amino acids. V shed 0 bases and J shed 7 bases, with 18 bases lying between them. CDR1 and CDR2 from the germline V gene are SGHTA and FQGNSA. CDR3 sequence (DNA): TGTGCCAGCAGCTTAGCCCACGCAGGGGCGATGGGTGGCTACACCTTC. Its translation is CASSLAHAGAMGGYTF.

V usage is TRBV28 and J usage is TRBJ1-2; maybe TRBD1 (6 bases). The CDR3 contains 14 residues. Trimming removed 4 bases at V and 4 bases at J, with 13 bases between. In germline, CDR1 is MDHEN, CDR2 SYDVKM. The chain's CDR3 is CASSSGQPPYGYTF. The DNA for the CDR3 is TGTGCCAGCAGTTCAGGACAGCCGCCCTATGGCTACACCTTC.

This chain connects TRBV2 to TRBJ2-7; 7 positions agree with TRBD2. Germline loops: CDR1 SNHLY, CDR2 FYNNEI. The CDR3 has 12 residues. V shed 4 bases and J 4 bases; nucleotides not matched to a gene: 1. The CDR3 DNA reads as TGTGCCAGCAGTGGGGAGGGGTACGAGCAGTACTTC. Amino acid sequence: CASSGEGYEQYF.